One sample yielded the 25 T cell receptor beta chains listed below, sequenced in a study of cytomegalovirus exposure and HLA in healthy donors (dated by TCRdb to 2016 to 2017). To prepare the library, the immunoSEQ multiplex PCR assay was applied. A mixture of 60 forward primers for TCR Vbeta segments and 13 reverse primers for TCR Jbeta segments was used in the multiplex PCR. Not all clones reach the TCRdb copy of this immuneACCESS table, which keeps in-frame sequences only. Checked studies attribute under half of the gap to unresolved V genes and leave the rest unexplained. This sample lists a few hundred thousand clones; about 77% were detected once. The leading ten clones occupy about 2.7% of the sample. Material: PBMCs. The receptor source for this set is a woman under 40 in good health and CMV-seronegative.

This rearrangement joins TRBV5-5 to TRBJ1-1; D not certain. The CDR3 extends over 16 amino acids. Germline V gene data show CDR1 as SGHKS and CDR2 as YYEKEE (reference sequence). Trimming cost V 1 base and J 5 bases, with 18 bases left between them. CDR3 nucleotide sequence: TGTGCCAGCAGCTTGTTTCTGGTCGCGGGAATTACTGAAGCTTTCTTT. It translates to CASSLFLVAGITEAFF.

This chain links TRBV5-1 with TRBJ2-3, with 10 bases lining up with TRBD2. CDR3 length: 15 amino acids. After removal of 4 bases from V and 2 bases from J, the junction contained 4 bases not matched to a gene. The germline V gene has CDR1 SGHRS and CDR2 YFSETQ. CDR3 loop: CASSMGLAFTDTQYF. The CDR3 DNA follows: TGCGCCAGCAGCATGGGACTAGCGTTCACAGATACGCAGTATTTT.

This clone was seen more than once but under ten times. V is TRBV6-4 and J is TRBJ2-1, with D perhaps matching TRBD2 (7 bases). Trimming removed 8 bases at V and 4 bases at J, with 12 bases between. Germline assignment: CDR1 MRHNA and CDR2 SNTAGT. CDR3 length: 13 residues. CDR3 in amino acids: CASGGADYNEQFF. The CDR3 DNA is TGTGCCAGCGGGGGGGCAGATTACAATGAGCAGTTCTTC.

The chain combines TRBV5-1 with TRBJ1-4; D is uncertain. V shed 0 bases and J shed 4 bases, with 7 bases lying between them. Germline V gene data show CDR1 as SGHRS and CDR2 as YFSETQ. This CDR3 is 14 amino acids long. This CDR3 is CASSLVSGNEKLFF. The CDR3 DNA sequence: TGCGCCAGCAGCTTGGTTTCGGGTAATGAAAAACTGTTTTTT.

CDR3 in amino acids: CASSRPLSNEQYF. The CDR3 nucleotides read TGTGCCAGCTCACGCCCCCTCAGTAACGAGCAGTACTTC. The chain has TRBV18 and TRBJ2-7; D is undetermined. The CDR3 is made up of 13 amino acids. CDR1 is KGHSH, CDR2 LQKENI, per germline. Trimming removed 4 bases at V and 5 bases at J, with 12 bases between.

The chain recombines TRBV7-6 with TRBJ2-7; a weak D match, TRBD2 (5 bases). Germline V gene data show CDR1 as SGHVS and CDR2 as FNYEAQ. The CDR3 sequence is 15 residues long. V was shortened by 5 bases and J by 2 bases, with 16 bases between the two germline ends. The CDR3 nucleotides read TGTGCCAGCAGCCCTGAGGGAAGTTCAACCTACGAGCAGTACTTC. Translating it yields CASSPEGSSTYEQYF.

This chain connects TRBV6-5 to TRBJ2-1; 7 bases are a match to TRBD1. CDR1 MNHEY and CDR2 SVGAGI come from the germline V gene. V was clipped by 7 bases and J by 8 bases; unmatched bases: 5. This CDR3 is 12 amino acids long. This CDR3 reads CASKTGIDEQFF. Written as DNA, the CDR3 is TGTGCCAGCAAGACAGGGATTGATGAGCAGTTCTTC.

The chain employs TRBV30 and TRBJ2-5; 10 positions agree with TRBD1. Gene TRBJ2-7 matches the end of the DNA better, so the J call may be wrong. The CDR3 totals 14 residues. CDR1 GTSNPN and CDR2 SVGIG come from the germline V gene (reference sequence). The CDR3 spells CAWGQGEVRNEQYF. Here the CDR3 DNA reads TGTGCCTGGGGACAGGGGGAGGTTAGGAACGAGCAGTACTTC.

In this sample, this clone turned up once. The rearrangement links TRBV5-1 to TRBJ2-3; D is unclear. The CDR3 runs to 14 residues. Trimming shortened V by 5 bases and J by 2 bases, and 12 bases separated the two germline ends. Germline loops: CDR1 SGHRS, CDR2 YFSETQ. The chain's CDR3 is CASSQSDSTDTQYF. CDR3 in DNA: TGCGCCAGCAGTCAAAGCGATTCCACAGATACGCAGTATTTT. The full variable domain, with the rest looked up from reference TRBV5-1 and TRBJ2-3, is KAGVTQTPRYLIKTRGQQVTLSCSPISGHRSVSWYQQTPGQGLQFLFEYFSETQRNKGNFPGRFSGRQFSNSRSEMNVSTLELGDSALYLCASSQSDSTDTQYFGPGTRLTVL.

In this sample, this clone turned up once. The rearrangement links TRBV5-4 to TRBJ1-6, with 8 positions matching TRBD1. The CDR3 has 15 residues. The germline CDR1 and CDR2 sequences are SGHNT and YYREEE (reference sequence). The ends lost 5 bases at V and 10 bases at J; junction bases unmatched: 11. CDR3 sequence (DNA): TGTGCCAGCAGTTCGATCGACAGGGGATCCTCACCCCTCCACTTT. Its translation is CASSSIDRGSSPLHF.

This clone was counted between two and nine times. The chain has TRBV7-9 and TRBJ2-2, with D unclear. Germline V gene sequence: CDR1 SEHNR, CDR2 FQNEAQ (reference sequence). Between the trimmed V and J ends, which lost 5 bases and 3 bases, there was a span of 13 bases. The CDR3 consists of 15 residues. In nucleotides, the CDR3 is TGTGCCAGCAGCCTAACAAGGAGTGACACCGGGGAGCTGTTTTTT. Encoded protein: CASSLTRSDTGELFF.

This clone was seen a handful of times. The chain is built from TRBV19 and TRBJ1-1; 7 bases align to TRBD1. Germline V gives CDR1 LNHDA, CDR2 SQIVND (reference sequence). Germline trimming cut 0 bases from V and 5 bases from J; bases unmatched to any gene: 3. The length of the CDR3 is 14 residues. CDR3 nucleotide sequence: TGTGCCAGTAGTATAGACCACAGGGGTACTGAAGCTTTCTTT. This encodes CASSIDHRGTEAFF.

The chain employs TRBV6-5 and TRBJ2-7; perhaps TRBD1 as D (6 bases). Trimming took off 2 bases at V and 6 bases at J, with 8 bases between the two ends. Germline V gene lookup returns CDR1 MNHEY and CDR2 SVGAGI. There are 12 residues in the CDR3. CDR3 sequence reads: CASSYAGVEQYF. DNA for the CDR3: TGTGCCAGCAGTTACGCAGGGGTCGAGCAGTACTTC.

This clone appeared once. This chain connects TRBV5-6 to TRBJ2-7; TRBD2 matches 9 bases. Trimming removed 2 bases from V and 7 bases from J; junction bases left unmatched: 10. CDR1 and CDR2 (germline): SGHDT, YYEEEE. The CDR3 consists of 15 residues. CDR3 coding DNA: TGTGCCAGCAGCTTCGTTGCGGGAGGGCCGGGAGAGCAGTACTTC. This codes for CASSFVAGGPGEQYF.

The rearrangement links TRBV7-2 to TRBJ2-7; D is uncertain. CDR3 length: 14 amino acids. Germline values: CDR1 SGHTA, CDR2 FQGNSA. V dropped 4 bases and J dropped 5 bases, with 15 bases sitting between them. CDR3 sequence (DNA): TGTGCCAGCAGCTCCCCGAGGTCTTCTAACGAGCAGTACTTC. Translation: CASSSPRSSNEQYF.

The V call is TRBV19, the J call TRBJ1-5; D is unclear. Germline-derived CDR1 and CDR2 are LNHDA and SQIVND (reference sequence). Between the trimmed V and J ends, which lost 2 bases and 7 bases, there was a span of 9 bases. The CDR3 has 13 residues. The CDR3 DNA is TGTGCCAGTAGTATAACGAAGAGCCAGCCCCAGCATTTT. It encodes CASSITKSQPQHF.

The J gene is TRBJ2-5, the V gene TRBV11-2; D perhaps matches TRBD2 (5 bases). The germline V and J ends were trimmed by 3 bases and 5 bases, with 13 bases remaining between them. Germline loops: CDR1 SGHAT, CDR2 FQNNGV. CDR3 length: 14 residues. The CDR3 nucleotides read TGTGCCAGCAGCTTCATATTGGGAGACGAGACCCAGTACTTC. Encoded protein: CASSFILGDETQYF.

The chain combines TRBV6-6 with TRBJ2-7, with TRBD1 matching over 8 bases. The ends lost 5 bases at V and 5 bases at J; junction bases unmatched: 5. The CDR3 covers 13 residues. From germline, CDR1 is MNHNY and CDR2 SVGAGI (reference sequence). CDR3 protein: CASSGQGLHEQYF. The CDR3 DNA is TGTGCCAGCAGTGGACAGGGACTCCACGAGCAGTACTTC.

The rearrangement links TRBV6-4 to TRBJ1-2, with D possibly being TRBD1 (5 bases). This CDR3 is 14 amino acids long. Trimming left V 6 bases short and J 7 bases short, with 18 bases between. The germline gives CDR1 MRHNA, CDR2 SNTAGT. The CDR3 sequence: CASRANPGLSGYTF. CDR3 nucleotide sequence: TGTGCCAGCAGGGCAAATCCGGGACTCAGTGGCTACACCTTC.

This clone is a singleton in its sample. The chain employs TRBV7-9 and TRBJ2-7; 7 bases fit TRBD2. CDR1 and CDR2 from the germline V gene are SEHNR and FQNEAQ (reference sequence). The CDR3 is made up of 15 amino acids. J was trimmed by 2 bases and V by 0 bases; bases with no gene match: 4. CDR3 coding DNA: TGTGCCAGCAGCTTAGCTCTAGCGGCTCCCTACGAGCAGTACTTC. The encoded protein is CASSLALAAPYEQYF.

The chain links TRBV19 to TRBJ1-2, with D hard to call. V lost 3 bases to trimming and J lost 8 bases, with 13 bases between them. This CDR3 contains 13 residues. CDR1 and CDR2 (germline): LNHDA, SQIVND (reference sequence). In DNA, the CDR3 is TGTGCCAGTAGTATTGGAGGGATGTTCGGCTACACCTTC. Encoded protein: CASSIGGMFGYTF.

The chain uses TRBV6-6 and TRBJ2-7, with D unclear. Germline V gene data show CDR1 as MNHNY and CDR2 as SVGAGI (reference sequence). V was trimmed by 0 bases and J by 4 bases, leaving 7 bases between them. The CDR3 contains 13 residues. The CDR3 reads CASSYSQAYEQYF. CDR3 nucleotide sequence: TGTGCCAGCAGTTACTCCCAGGCTTACGAGCAGTACTTC.

The chain recombines TRBV28 with TRBJ2-1; D is possibly TRBD2 (5 bases). V shed 7 bases and J shed 1 base, with 20 bases lying between them. The CDR3 has 17 residues. Germline loops: CDR1 MDHEN, CDR2 SYDVKM. CDR3 residues: CASTASLSGKSYNEQFF. CDR3 in DNA: TGTGCCAGCACCGCAAGTTTGTCCGGGAAGTCCTACAATGAGCAGTTCTTC.

This clone was seen only a few times. The J gene is TRBJ2-1, the V gene TRBV6-1, with a weak D call TRBD2 (6 bases). The CDR3 runs to 15 residues. In germline, CDR1 is MNHNS, CDR2 SASEGT. The ends were cut back, 5 bases at V and 0 bases at J, with 11 bases in the middle. CDR3 nucleotide sequence: TGTGCCAGCAGTAATAGCGGCACCTCCTACAATGAGCAGTTCTTC. Its protein product is CASSNSGTSYNEQFF.

V and J are TRBV5-1 and TRBJ2-7; maybe TRBD1 (6 bases). The germline V gene has CDR1 SGHRS and CDR2 YFSETQ. The germline V and J ends were trimmed by 0 bases and 0 bases, with 10 bases remaining between them. This CDR3 is built from 15 residues. The CDR3 loop reads CASSLETGSSYEQYF. DNA of the CDR3: TGCGCCAGCAGCTTGGAAACAGGGAGCTCCTACGAGCAGTACTTC.